One TCR beta chain is described in this entry. These data originate in a study of blood T cell repertoires in COVID-19. As for the study in general: The samples span acute and convalescent COVID-19 from the United States, Italy and Spain. PBMCs, B-cell-depleted T cells, or T cells provided the cDNA or gDNA that made up the material.

The J segment lost 7 bases and the V segment lost 3 bases, leaving 16 bases of the junction unmatched. This CDR3 contains 17 residues. CDR1 and CDR2 (germline): SGHVS, FNYEAQ. Original processing notes: Reference gene primer amplification gave nucleated cell count estimates. Libraries were prepared by immunoSEQ multiplex PCR; TCRdb keeps only in-frame clonotypes and omits some of them. That table gives V, J and clone size, and the DNA gave D and trimming. The sample has under 45,000 clones; about 85% are singletons. This TCR derives from a man between 60 and 75 years old with acute or convalescent COVID-19. Sequenced sample: peripheral blood. The chain couples TRBV7-6 to TRBJ2-5, with 8 bases identical to TRBD1. The CDR3 is CASSFPGTGLDVGTQYF. CDR3 nucleotide sequence: TGTGCCAGCAGCTTCCCGGGGACAGGTTTGGATGTAGGGACCCAGTACTTC.